Listed below are T cell receptor beta chains from one sample, sequenced in a study of blood T cell repertoires in COVID-19. The repertoire was sequenced with immunoSEQ multiplex PCR; TCRdb's copy has only in-frame clones and lacks some. The sample carries just over 350,000 clones, roughly 87% recorded once. Sequenced sample: PBMCs or T cells enriched from blood (not recorded which). These receptors originate from a woman between 25 and 40 years old who had recovered from COVID-19. CDR3s include the opening cysteine and the closing phenylalanine or tryptophan. Fields, in order: D gene, V gene, J gene, clone size, CDR3 protein, CDR3 DNA. The D gene is left open where the match is weak. Size tells how often a clone was seen (once, few, many) or the class of an expanded clone, and some rows leave it out.

NA,TRBV30,TRBJ2-7,NA,CAWSVQDGYEQYF,TGTGCCTGGAGTGTACAGGACGGCTACGAGCAGTACTTC
NA,TRBV20-1,TRBJ1-3,NA,CSASKPPAGHTIYF,TGCAGTGCTAGTAAGCCCCCGGCTGGGCACACCATATATTTT
TRBD2,TRBV27,TRBJ2-7,NA,CASSVAGGASYEQYF,TGTGCCAGCAGTGTGGCGGGAGGAGCATCCTACGAGCAGTACTTC
TRBD1,TRBV5-4,TRBJ2-7,NA,CASSPDRGPYEQYF,TGTGCCAGCAGCCCCGACAGGGGTCCCTACGAGCAGTACTTC
NA,TRBV9,TRBJ2-3,NA,CASSVDPVAFSTDTQYF,TGTGCCAGCAGCGTAGACCCGGTAGCGTTTAGCACAGATACGCAGTATTTT
TRBD1,TRBV7-9,TRBJ2-1,few,CASSRGTGGDNEQFF,TGTGCCAGCAGCCGCGGGACAGGGGGGGACAATGAGCAGTTCTTC
NA,TRBV4-2,TRBJ2-7,NA,CASSHIGDEQYF,TGTGCCAGCAGCCACATCGGGGACGAGCAGTACTTC
NA,TRBV12-5,TRBJ1-1,NA,CASAPPTGWRSGNTEAFF,TGTGCTAGTGCCCCGCCAACAGGTTGGCGTTCGGGTAACACTGAAGCTTTCTTT
NA,TRBV12-3/TRBV12-4,TRBJ1-5,NA,CASSFRGNQPQHF,TGTGCCAGCAGTTTTAGGGGGAATCAGCCCCAGCATTTT
TRBD1,TRBV7-7,TRBJ2-3,NA,CASSLRGQGTDTQYF,TGTGCTAGCAGCTTAAGGGGACAGGGGACAGATACGCAGTATTTT
TRBD1,TRBV18,TRBJ1-1,NA,CASSPTTGMNTEAFF,TGTGCCAGCTCACCGACGACAGGGATGAACACTGAAGCTTTCTTT
NA,TRBV5-1,TRBJ2-1,NA,CASSLAPDLDNEQFF,TGCGCCAGCAGCTTGGCCCCGGACTTAGACAATGAGCAGTTCTTC
NA,TRBV30,TRBJ1-3,NA,CALTVGGTSSGNTIYF,TGTGCCCTGACGGTCGGGGGAACAAGCTCTGGAAACACCATATATTTT
NA,TRBV7-9,TRBJ2-1,NA,CASSLWQGSSYNEQFF,TGTGCCAGCAGCTTATGGCAGGGGAGCTCCTACAATGAGCAGTTCTTC
TRBD2,TRBV7-8,TRBJ2-7,NA,CASSLRLAGTSYEQYF,TGTGCCAGCAGCCTTCGGCTAGCGGGGACCTCCTACGAGCAGTACTTC
NA,TRBV11-2,TRBJ2-1,once,CASSVSGTYNEQFF,TGTGCCAGCAGCGTTAGCGGTACCTACAATGAGCAGTTCTTC
TRBD1,TRBV5-1,TRBJ1-5,few,CASSPKTGEDQPQHF,TGCGCCAGCAGCCCGAAGACAGGGGAGGATCAGCCCCAGCATTTT
TRBD2,TRBV5-5,TRBJ2-2,once,CASSLGLAGHTGELFF,TGTGCCAGCAGCTTGGGACTAGCGGGCCACACCGGGGAGCTGTTTTTT
TRBD1,TRBV5-1,TRBJ2-7,NA,CASSLGDRGTEQYF,TGCGCCAGCAGCTTGGGGGACAGGGGTACCGAGCAGTACTTC
TRBD1,TRBV6-5,TRBJ1-4,NA,CASSFLTGGNEKLFF,TGTGCCAGCAGTTTTCTGACAGGGGGGAATGAAAAACTGTTTTTT
TRBD1,TRBV7-6,TRBJ2-7,NA,CASSSNGDSSAYEQYF,TGTGCCAGCAGCTCAAATGGGGACAGTTCAGCCTACGAGCAGTACTTC
TRBD2,TRBV2,TRBJ2-3,NA,CASSPLTSGGATQYF,TGTGCCAGCAGTCCTCTGACCAGCGGGGGGGCTACGCAGTATTTT
TRBD1,TRBV5-6,TRBJ1-1,once,CASSSWTGRTEAFF,TGTGCCAGCAGCTCCTGGACAGGGCGGACTGAAGCTTTCTTT
NA,TRBV15,TRBJ1-4,NA,CATSREGGNEKLFF,TGTGCCACCAGCAGAGAAGGGGGTAATGAAAAACTGTTTTTT
TRBD1,TRBV29-1,TRBJ1-2,NA,CSVPNGQGNLYTF,TGCAGCGTGCCGAACGGACAGGGGAACCTCTACACCTTC
TRBD2,TRBV9,TRBJ2-1,NA,CASSVVATSGGGYNEQFF,TGTGCCAGCAGCGTAGTGGCGACTAGCGGGGGGGGCTACAATGAGCAGTTCTTC
TRBD2,TRBV29-1,TRBJ2-1,NA,CSVKGQGGSGDEQFF,TGCAGCGTTAAGGGGCAGGGAGGGAGTGGGGATGAGCAGTTCTTC
TRBD1,TRBV27,TRBJ2-3,NA,CASSLWTGYTDTQYF,TGTGCCAGCAGTTTGTGGACAGGGTACACAGATACGCAGTATTTT
NA,TRBV3-1/TRBV3-2,TRBJ1-1,NA,CASSHTATEAFF,TGTGCCAGCAGCCACACTGCTACTGAAGCTTTCTTT
NA,TRBV6-5,TRBJ1-2,NA,CASSRHGANYGYTF,TGTGCCAGCAGTCGCCACGGAGCTAACTATGGCTACACCTTC
TRBD1,TRBV5-1,TRBJ1-2,once,CASSLATPDRGYGYTF,TGCGCCAGCAGCTTGGCCACCCCGGACAGGGGGTATGGCTACACCTTC
NA,TRBV19,TRBJ1-5,NA,CASRDGQTYQPQHF,TGTGCCAGTAGGGACGGACAGACGTATCAGCCCCAGCATTTT
TRBD1,TRBV5-1,TRBJ2-2,NA,CASSRDSLNTGELFF,TGCGCCAGCAGCAGGGACAGCCTTAACACCGGGGAGCTGTTTTTT
TRBD1,TRBV3-1/TRBV3-2,TRBJ1-4,NA,CASSYRDRGEKLFF,TGTGCCAGCAGTTACCGGGACAGGGGAGAGAAACTGTTTTTT
NA,TRBV12-3/TRBV12-4,TRBJ1-5,NA,CASSTRGHQPQHF,TGTGCCAGCAGTACCCGAGGGCATCAGCCCCAGCATTTT
NA,TRBV12-5,TRBJ2-2,NA,CASGRGQSTGELFF,TGTGCTAGTGGGCGAGGGCAGAGCACCGGGGAGCTGTTTTTT
NA,TRBV4-1,TRBJ2-5,NA,CASSPPGKGETQYF,TGCGCCAGCAGCCCCCCGGGGAAGGGAGAGACCCAGTACTTC
TRBD2,TRBV5-1,TRBJ2-3,NA,CASSGLAGGQGTDTQYF,TGCGCCAGCAGCGGACTAGCGGGAGGGCAGGGCACAGATACGCAGTATTTT
TRBD2,TRBV7-6,TRBJ2-7,few,CASSSREGQQANEQYF,TGTGCCAGCAGCTCTAGGGAGGGCCAACAGGCCAACGAGCAGTACTTC
NA,TRBV6-5,TRBJ1-5,NA,CASRRDSNQPQHF,TGTGCCAGCCGGCGGGACAGCAATCAGCCCCAGCATTTT
NA,TRBV6-5,TRBJ1-1,NA,CASGLGQGTEAFF,TGTGCCAGCGGACTAGGGCAGGGAACTGAAGCTTTCTTT
TRBD1,TRBV11-3,TRBJ2-7,NA,CASSPGGQSSYEQYF,TGTGCCAGCAGCCCAGGGGGACAGTCCTCCTACGAGCAGTACTTC